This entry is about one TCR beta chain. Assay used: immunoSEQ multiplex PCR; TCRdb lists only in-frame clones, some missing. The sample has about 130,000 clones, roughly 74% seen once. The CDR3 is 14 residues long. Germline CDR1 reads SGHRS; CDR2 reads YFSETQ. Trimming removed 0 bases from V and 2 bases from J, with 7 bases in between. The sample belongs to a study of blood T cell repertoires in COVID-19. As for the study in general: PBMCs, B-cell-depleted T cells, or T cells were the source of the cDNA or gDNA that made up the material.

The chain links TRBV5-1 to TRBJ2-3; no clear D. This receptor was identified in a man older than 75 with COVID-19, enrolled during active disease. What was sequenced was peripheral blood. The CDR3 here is CASSLDSITDTQYF. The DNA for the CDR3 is TGCGCCAGCAGCTTGGATTCCATCACAGATACGCAGTATTTT.